Sequencing of this TCR beta chain was carried out in a study of cytomegalovirus exposure and HLA in healthy donors. Findings of the study overall: A list of 150 or so TCR beta chains associated with cytomegalovirus was given. The authors confirmed in vitro that a few CMV-associated chains were specific for CMV antigens.

Trimming removed 1 base at V and 1 base at J, with 9 bases between. Germline V gene sequence: CDR1 LNHNV, CDR2 YYDKDF (reference sequence). The CDR3 totals 15 residues. The protocol was immunoSEQ multiplex PCR, while the TCRdb copy is restricted to in-frame clones and leaves out a portion. The table lists 300,000 or so clones, approximately 91% of them singletons, with about 0.96% in the top ten. Comment on this clone: Its antigen remains unknown.

This chain joins TRBV15 and TRBJ2-3, with D possibly being TRBD2 (5 bases). This clonotype originated in a man aged 25 to 40 in good health and CMV-seronegative. Sequencing was performed on PBMCs. The CDR3 is CATSRGGWGTDTQYF. The CDR3 DNA reads as TGTGCCACCAGCAGAGGAGGGTGGGGCACAGATACGCAGTATTTT.